This T cell receptor (beta chain) was sequenced for a study of T cell responses to AZD1222 COVID-19 vaccine. Study overall: Pooled together were second doses at about 4 or about 12 weeks.

Sequencing used immunoSEQ multiplex PCR; TCRdb keeps in-frame clones, though not all of them. This repertoire shows about 92,000 clones, approximately 91% found once; its top ten account for about 20%. Germline V CDR1 and CDR2: SGHRS, YFSETQ. Trimming took 3 bases from V and 4 from J; bases not matched to a gene: 7. The CDR3 length is 15 residues. The V and J genes are TRBV5-1 and TRBJ1-5; 7 nucleotides match TRBD1. This material consisted of peripheral blood, taken on day 0 of AZD1222 vaccination. This sequence originates from an adult in good health. In DNA form, the CDR3 reads TGCGCCAGCAGCTCCGGGACAGTCCAGAATCAGCCCCAGCATTTT. Translation: CASSSGTVQNQPQHF.